This TCR beta chain was captured by sequencing in a study of vaccination and CD4 T cells after COVID-19. Study-level background: Each individual in the study obtained two doses of BNT162b2 or mRNA-1273 vaccine.

Oncomine TCR Beta short-read sequencing was applied to DNA from cultured CD4+ T cells. MiXCR was run by TCRdb on the PCR reads, yielding one entry per CDR3 protein. The data contain roughly 13,000 distinct CDR3 sequences, around 52% of them singletons. Noted treatment: approximately nine-day PBMC culture with coronavirus spike peptide pools or control peptides (ViraFEST assay). Concerning this clonotype: Antigen specificity is unknown.

From germline, CDR1 is DFQATT and CDR2 SNEGSKA (reference sequence). The V end lost 0 bases, the J end lost 2 bases, and 19 bases lay between the germline ends. This CDR3 contains 17 residues. Sequencing was done on a sample of CD4+ T cells from blood, cultured in vitro. This receptor was identified in a human donor who had recovered from COVID-19. The rearrangement uses TRBV20-1 and TRBJ1-2; possible D gene TRBD1, 5 bases. The CDR3 here is CSARDPRGAGFNYGYTF. CDR3 DNA sequence: TGCAGTGCTAGAGATCCCCGGGGTGCAGGGTTCAACTATGGCTACACCTTC.